Listed below are T cell receptor beta chains from one sample, sequenced in a study of cytomegalovirus exposure and HLA in healthy donors. TCRdb's table, derived via immunoSEQ multiplex PCR, lists solely in-frame clones and lacks some. This sample contains 30,000 to 50,000 clones. Sequencing used PBMCs. These receptor sequences come from a woman aged 25-40 years in good health and CMV-seropositive. CDR3s include the opening cysteine and the closing phenylalanine or tryptophan. A D gene is named only where the DNA matches it firmly. Clone size, where shown, is once, few, many, or a class for clones that have expanded.

>.|TRBV7-9|TRBD1|TRBJ1-5|18
CASSLEGQGVYSNQPQHF
TGTGCCAGCAGCTTAGAGGGACAGGGGGTTTATAGCAATCAGCCCCAGCATTTT
>.|TRBV30|TRBD1|TRBJ1-3|13
CAWDGTGENTIYF
TGTGCCTGGGACGGGACAGGGGAAAACACCATATATTTT
>.|TRBV6-4|.|TRBJ1-2|14
CASSAQEGNYGYTF
TGTGCCAGCAGTGCCCAGGAGGGCAACTATGGCTACACCTTC
>.|TRBV10-3|TRBD1|TRBJ1-5|16
CAISDGQGHFNQPQHF
TGTGCCATCAGTGATGGACAGGGGCACTTTAATCAGCCCCAGCATTTT
>.|TRBV6-5|.|TRBJ2-5|14
CASSYSASPRAQYF
TGTGCCAGCAGTTACTCCGCCAGTCCCCGGGCCCAGTACTTC
>.|TRBV10-3|.|TRBJ1-3|12
CAISPSGNTIYF
TGTGCCATCAGTCCGAGCGGAAACACCATATATTTT
>.|TRBV7-6|TRBD1|TRBJ1-2|13
CASSASTGDGYTF
TGTGCCAGCAGCGCCTCGACAGGGGATGGCTACACCTTC
>.|TRBV7-9|TRBD1|TRBJ1-5|13
CASSRTGDKPQHF
TGTGCCAGCAGTCGAACAGGGGACAAGCCCCAGCATTTT
>.|TRBV4-1|.|TRBJ2-1|18
CASSQDGPQRSSYNEQFF
TGCGCCAGCAGCCAAGATGGCCCTCAGCGGAGCTCCTACAATGAGCAGTTCTTC
>.|TRBV27|TRBD2|TRBJ2-7|15
CASSLIAGATYEQYF
TGTGCCAGCAGTTTGATAGCGGGGGCCACCTACGAGCAGTACTTC
>.|TRBV12-5|.|TRBJ1-5|15
CASGLRSGEHQPQHF
TGTGCTAGTGGTTTGCGTTCGGGGGAGCATCAGCCCCAGCATTTT
>.|TRBV28|TRBD1|TRBJ2-2|15
CASSHEGAGTGELFF
TGTGCCAGCAGTCACGAGGGGGCGGGTACCGGGGAGCTGTTTTTT
>.|TRBV7-6|.|TRBJ2-5|11
CASSRGETQYF
TGTGCCAGCAGCCGGGGGGAGACCCAGTACTTC
>.|TRBV30|TRBD1|TRBJ1-3|20
CAWSARLGQGKGASGNTIYF
TGTGCCTGGAGTGCTCGCCTCGGACAGGGAAAGGGGGCCTCTGGAAACACCATATATTTT
>.|TRBV6-1|.|TRBJ2-2|14
CASSLRRDTGELFF
TGTGCCAGCAGTCTCCGACGGGACACCGGGGAGCTGTTTTTT
>.|TRBV2|.|TRBJ1-6|14
CASARAGAASPLHF
TGTGCCTCAGCACGTGCAGGGGCGGCCTCACCCCTCCACTTT
>.|TRBV18|.|TRBJ2-1|16
CASSELAVPRDNEQFF
TGTGCCAGCTCAGAATTAGCGGTGCCACGCGACAATGAGCAGTTCTTC
>.|TRBV5-4|.|TRBJ1-1|15
CASQPGGLRNTEAFF
TGTGCCAGCCAGCCGGGGGGATTACGAAACACTGAAGCTTTCTTT
>.|TRBV5-8|TRBD2|TRBJ2-3|16
CASNLPLAGGTDTQYF
TGTGCCAGCAACCTACCTCTAGCGGGGGGCACAGATACGCAGTATTTT
>.|TRBV28|TRBD1|TRBJ1-4|15
CASSSTGGLNEKLFF
TGTGCCAGCAGTTCCACAGGGGGCCTCAATGAAAAACTGTTTTTT
>.|TRBV18|.|TRBJ2-3|13
CASSPRNTDTQYF
TGTGCCAGCTCACCACGTAACACAGATACGCAGTATTTT
>.|TRBV28|.|TRBJ2-7|20
CASSLWKIIIQGEGSYEQYF
TGTGCCAGCAGTTTATGGAAAATTATAATACAGGGGGAGGGGTCCTACGAGCAGTACTTC
>.|TRBV18|TRBD1|TRBJ1-5|14
CASSRLDREQPQHF
TGTGCCAGCTCACGGTTGGACAGGGAACAGCCCCAGCATTTT
>.|TRBV5-1|.|TRBJ1-1|13
CASSLGSPSGAFF
TGCGCCAGCAGCTTGGGGTCCCCCTCTGGCGCTTTCTTT
>.|TRBV10-3|.|TRBJ1-2|14
CAISESGSSYGYTF
TGTGCCATCAGTGAGTCGGGCAGTAGCTATGGCTACACCTTC
>.|TRBV10-3|TRBD1|TRBJ1-1|14
CAITRTGTNTEAFF
TGTGCCATCACTCGGACAGGGACGAACACTGAAGCTTTCTTT
>medium-sized|TRBV6-1|TRBD2|TRBJ2-5|15
CASSELAGGQETQYF
TGTGCCAGCAGTGAACTAGCGGGGGGGCAAGAGACCCAGTACTTC
>.|TRBV10-1|.|TRBJ1-1|13
CASRFTGDTEAFF
TGCGCCAGCAGGTTTACGGGGGACACTGAAGCTTTCTTT
>.|TRBV4-1|TRBD2|TRBJ2-1|18
CASSRRASGGSLNNEQFF
TGCGCCAGCAGCCGCCGAGCTAGCGGGGGATCCCTGAACAATGAGCAGTTCTTC
>.|TRBV11-1|.|TRBJ1-4|14
CASSSTGFGEKLFF
TGTGCCAGCAGCTCGACAGGTTTTGGGGAAAAACTGTTTTTT
>.|TRBV2|TRBD1|TRBJ2-7|14
CASKMGTAGYEQYF
TGTGCCAGCAAGATGGGGACAGCCGGATACGAGCAGTACTTC
>.|TRBV10-2|TRBD1|TRBJ2-7|14
CASSPPGQIYEQYF
TGCGCCAGCAGTCCTCCGGGACAGATCTACGAGCAGTACTTC
>.|TRBV5-1|TRBD2|TRBJ2-3|16
CASSARLAGGRDTQYF
TGCGCCAGCAGCGCAAGACTAGCGGGGGGGAGAGATACGCAGTATTTT
>.|TRBV4-1|TRBD2|TRBJ2-2|17
CASSQERLAGAPGELFF
TGCGCCAGCAGCCAAGAACGACTAGCGGGGGCCCCCGGGGAGCTGTTTTTT
>.|TRBV7-9|TRBD2|TRBJ2-3|17
CASSLRGSGGAADTQYF
TGTGCCAGCAGCTTGAGGGGTAGCGGGGGGGCAGCAGATACGCAGTATTTT
>.|TRBV30|.|TRBJ1-2|13
CAWSDPGFKEDTF
TGTGCCTGGAGCGATCCGGGTTTCAAGGAGGACACCTTC
>.|TRBV4-1|.|TRBJ1-5|17
CASSQSISGWVNQPQHF
TGCGCCAGCAGCCAATCCATATCGGGGTGGGTGAATCAGCCCCAGCATTTT
>.|TRBV25-1|.|TRBJ1-5|12
CASSAGDQPQHF
TGTGCCAGCAGTGCCGGGGATCAGCCCCAGCATTTT
>.|TRBV19|.|TRBJ1-6|16
CASSMEVWGQGSPLHF
TGTGCCAGTAGTATGGAGGTGTGGGGGCAGGGATCACCCCTCCACTTT
>.|TRBV5-6|TRBD2|TRBJ2-7|15
CASSLEWSSGDEQYF
TGTGCCAGCAGCTTGGAATGGAGTAGCGGGGATGAGCAGTACTTC
>.|TRBV5-4|.|TRBJ2-7|13
CASSGQASYEQYF
TGTGCCAGCAGTGGTCAGGCCTCCTACGAGCAGTACTTC
>.|TRBV7-9|TRBD2|TRBJ2-5|15
CASSQTSGGASTQYF
TGTGCCAGCAGCCAAACTAGCGGGGGCGCGTCGACCCAGTACTTC
>.|TRBV11-3|.|TRBJ1-1|17
CASSLDYMLGRNTEAFF
TGTGCCAGCAGCTTAGATTATATGTTAGGGAGGAACACTGAAGCTTTCTTT
>.|TRBV10-1|TRBD1|TRBJ2-7|12
CASSGTDYEQYF
TGCGCCAGTTCCGGGACAGACTACGAGCAGTACTTC
>.|TRBV2|TRBD2|TRBJ2-1|16
CATRGEVLNSHNEQFF
TGCGCCACCCGGGGGGAGGTTCTAAACTCTCACAATGAGCAGTTCTTC
>.|TRBV6-1|TRBD1|TRBJ2-7|15
CASSGSGTGLEEQYF
TGTGCCAGCAGTGGATCCGGGACAGGGCTAGAGGAGCAGTACTTC
>.|TRBV28|TRBD1|TRBJ1-4|14
CASSLGQGNEKLFF
TGTGCCAGCAGTTTAGGACAGGGGAATGAAAAACTGTTTTTT
>.|TRBV6-1|TRBD1|TRBJ2-1|19
CASSEFPYLGTGGYNEQFF
TGTGCCAGCAGTGAATTTCCATATTTGGGGACAGGCGGATACAATGAGCAGTTCTTC
>.|TRBV7-2|TRBD1|TRBJ2-7|15
CASSKPGTGPYEQYF
TGTGCCAGCAGCAAACCCGGGACAGGACCCTACGAGCAGTACTTC
>.|TRBV4-1|TRBD1|TRBJ2-7|15
CASSQGITGDYEQYF
TGCGCCAGCAGCCAAGGAATCACAGGGGATTACGAGCAGTACTTC
>.|TRBV7-9|.|TRBJ1-6|14
CASSPTDRASPLHF
TGTGCCAGCAGCCCGACGGACAGAGCTTCACCCCTCCACTTT
>.|TRBV7-9|.|TRBJ1-1|12
CASRLGGTEAFF
TGTGCCAGCAGATTGGGGGGCACTGAAGCTTTCTTT
>.|TRBV27|TRBD2|TRBJ2-1|15
CASSVTAGPGGEQFF
TGTGCCAGCAGTGTGACAGCGGGGCCGGGAGGGGAGCAGTTCTTC
>.|TRBV2|TRBD1|TRBJ1-2|14
CASGRTGANYGYTF
TGTGCCAGCGGCCGGACAGGGGCTAACTATGGCTACACCTTC
>.|TRBV7-9|TRBD1|TRBJ1-3|13
CASTEDRGLPLYF
TGTGCCAGCACCGAAGACAGGGGCCTACCCTTATACTTT